This record looks at one TCR beta chain sequence and its context. The data stem from a study of blood T cell repertoires in COVID-19. Germline V gene data show CDR1 as MDHEN and CDR2 as SYDVKM. CDR3 length: 14 amino acids. V shed 6 bases and J 2 bases; nucleotides not matched to a gene: 3. The table came from immunoSEQ multiplex PCR; TCRdb's copy has only in-frame clones and leaves some out. The table records roughly 250,000 clones, approximately 87% of them present only once. The sequence was collected from a woman aged 25 to 45 with COVID-19, enrolled during active disease. This rearrangement joins TRBV28 to TRBJ2-3, with 9 nucleotides matching TRBD2. Sequences were obtained from peripheral blood. CDR3 loop: CASSLAGPTDTQYF. The CDR3 DNA reads TGTGCCAGCAGCCTAGCGGGGCCCACAGATACGCAGTATTTT.